Following are 10 T cell receptor beta chains from one sample sequenced in a study of neoadjuvant anti-PD-1 for oral cavity cancer. Sequenced by immunoSEQ multiplex PCR; TCRdb stores in-frame clones only, minus some. The table includes some 10,000 clones, more than 55% detected once. As to time point: after neoadjuvant nivolumab, at surgical resection. The sequences come from tumor tissue, collected after nivolumab (anti-PD-1) treatment. Receptor source: a person between 40 and 85 years old with oral cavity squamous cell carcinoma.

This chain joins TRBV5-1 and TRBJ1-2; 7 nucleotides agree with TRBD1. From germline, CDR1 is SGHRS and CDR2 YFSETQ. CDR3 length equals 14 residues. The V segment lost 3 bases and the J segment 3 bases; nucleotides outside the gene matches: 5. The CDR3 sequence is CASSSSGGDYGYTF. The CDR3 nucleotides are TGCGCCAGCAGCTCATCAGGGGGAGACTATGGCTACACCTTC.

This clone came up a few times. This chain joins TRBV5-1 and TRBJ1-1, with D hard to call. Between the trimmed V and J ends, which lost 2 bases and 4 bases, there was a span of 9 bases. Germline V gives CDR1 SGHRS, CDR2 YFSETQ. This CDR3 spans 13 amino acids. CDR3 sequence: CASSLGSSTEAFF. CDR3 DNA sequence: TGCGCCAGCAGCTTAGGGAGCAGCACTGAAGCTTTCTTT.

The chain recombines TRBV28 with TRBJ1-2, with TRBD1 identical over 7 bases. This CDR3 comprises 13 residues. V trimming: 6 bases; J trimming: 6 bases; junction bases outside the gene matches: 7. CDR1 is MDHEN and CDR2 is SYDVKM in the germline V gene. The CDR3 is CASRGGGDHGYTF. The CDR3 DNA sequence: TGTGCCAGCAGGGGAGGGGGCGACCATGGCTACACCTTC.

This clone was detected only once. The chain carries TRBV5-1 and TRBJ1-2; 7 bases line up with TRBD1. CDR1 SGHRS and CDR2 YFSETQ come from the germline V gene. This CDR3 contains 15 residues. V lost 5 bases to trimming and J lost 6 bases; unmatched junction nucleotides: 13. The CDR3 DNA reads TGCGCCAGCAGTAGTATTGAGGGGGCTTTCGATGGCTACACCTTC. This translates into CASSSIEGAFDGYTF.

The chain uses TRBV25-1 and TRBJ2-2, with D possibly matching TRBD1 (6 bases). The V gene lost 3 bases and the J gene lost 4 bases, with 12 bases spanning the gap. Germline V CDR1 and CDR2: MGHDK, SYGVNS. The CDR3 runs to 15 residues. The CDR3 is CASSDYYRVTGELFF. The CDR3 region has the DNA TGTGCCAGCAGTGATTACTACAGGGTCACCGGGGAGCTGTTTTTT.

This clone came up a few times. The chain uses TRBV27 and TRBJ1-6; D not resolved. V lost 6 bases to trimming and J lost 7 bases, with 7 bases between them. Germline V gives CDR1 MNHEY, CDR2 SMNVEV (reference sequence). The length of the CDR3 is 12 residues. CDR3 protein: CASRPPNSPLHF. The CDR3 nucleotides read TGTGCCAGCAGGCCTCCGAATTCACCCCTCCACTTT.

This sequence joins TRBV18 and TRBJ2-7, with 11 bases identical to TRBD2. Germline V gives CDR1 KGHSH, CDR2 LQKENI. The CDR3 totals 16 residues. J gave up 6 bases and V 3 bases, and 10 bases lay outside the gene matches. The CDR3 nucleotides read TGTGCCAGCTCACCCCCCGTGACTAGCGGGAACGGCGAGCAGTACTTC. It codes for CASSPPVTSGNGEQYF.

The V call is TRBV27, the J call TRBJ2-7; a possible D gene is TRBD2 (6 bases). V dropped 9 bases and J dropped 6 bases, with 24 bases sitting between them. Germline CDR1 is MNHEY and CDR2 is SMNVEV (reference sequence). This CDR3 has 15 residues. CDR3 nucleotide sequence: TGTGCCAGTAGCGGAGGCGGCCGCTTGGCCCTCGAGCAGTACTTC. Amino acids: CASSGGGRLALEQYF.

V usage is TRBV2 and J usage is TRBJ1-4; 7 positions match TRBD1. Trimming at V came to 5 bases and at J to 8 bases, leaving 5 bases not matched to a gene. The CDR3 totals 13 residues. Germline CDR1 is SNHLY and CDR2 is FYNNEI. CDR3 in DNA: TGTGCCAGCAGTTCTAGACAGGGCGAAAAACTGTTTTTT. Translated, it gives CASSSRQGEKLFF.

This clone is categorized as medium-sized. This rearrangement joins TRBV4-1 to TRBJ2-4; possibly TRBD2 for D (6 bases). The CDR3 extends over 14 amino acids. V lost 4 bases, J lost 7 bases, and 14 bases lay in between. Germline CDR1 reads MGHRA; CDR2 reads YSYEKL. The CDR3 nucleotides read TGCGCCAGCAGCCCTAGCGCAAGAGTTAACATTCAGTACTTC. It translates to CASSPSARVNIQYF.